This T cell receptor (beta chain) was documented in a study of siplizumab effects on memory and regulatory T cells. This clone has only one observation. As yet, its antigen is unknown. General study points: Assignment to unstimulated subsets succeeded for only a minor fraction of the alloreactive clones. Proliferating Tregs from siplizumab cultures lacked functional confirmation of suppression. Naive T cells apparently outstripped memory cells in diversity and seemed major alloresponse contributors.

In each sample, roughly 100,000 TCR templates were assayed. Some clones are missing from TCRdb's copy, which holds only in-frame ones; the method was immunoSEQ multiplex PCR. Here the sample spans about 91,000 clones, 93% being singletons. Germline CDR1 and CDR2: SGHVS and FNYEAQ. With V trimmed by 5 bases and J by 4 bases, 3 bases remained unmatched. This CDR3 has 13 amino acids. V gene TRBV7-6 combines with J gene TRBJ2-3; 7 bases align to TRBD1. The clonotype was recovered from a human donor in good health. The sample was CD8+ T cells sorted from blood. CDR3 nucleotide sequence: TGTGCCAGCAGCCTGCAGGGGGCAGATACGCAGTATTTT. It encodes CASSLQGADTQYF.